This T cell receptor (beta chain) is drawn from a study of Graves' ophthalmopathy and Graves' hyperthyroidism. The authors amplified TCR beta CDR3 regions from RNA transcripts. Following a first-round RT-PCR that used HTBI primers, a second-round multiplex PCR was carried out. MiXCR, run by TCRdb on the multiplex PCR reads, gives a single entry per CDR3 protein. The profile shows 660,000 or so distinct CDR3 sequences, about 40% of them singletons. This clonotype turned up a few times. V dropped 5 bases and J dropped 7 bases, with 15 bases sitting between them. The CDR3 runs 14 residues. The origin of this receptor is an adult man with Graves' ophthalmopathy. The genes are TRBV12-3 or TRBV12-4 and TRBJ2-1; D remains unclear. The material sequenced was peripheral blood. Here the CDR3 DNA reads TGTGCCAGCAGTCCCCCTCCTTCAGGAAATGAGCAGTTCTTC. Its protein product is CASSPPPSGNEQFF.